These 32 T cell receptor beta chains originate from one sample sequenced in a study of blood T cell repertoires in COVID-19. The assay was immunoSEQ multiplex PCR, and TCRdb's table has in-frame clones only and misses some. The table shows some 200,000 clones, with about 72% occurring only once. Input material: PBMCs or T cells enriched from blood (not recorded which). Every receptor here comes from a woman aged 45 to 65 who had recovered from COVID-19.

V usage is TRBV18 and J usage is TRBJ2-7; TRBD2 might be the D (5 bases). Trimming pared 3 bases from V and 7 bases from J, leaving 16 bases between. There are 14 residues in the CDR3. CDR1 is KGHSH and CDR2 is LQKENI in the germline V gene. CDR3 nucleotides: TGTGCCAGCTCACCCCAGCCGTCCGGCGGGGAGCAGTACTTC. Amino acids: CASSPQPSGGEQYF.

V is TRBV19 and J is TRBJ2-6; 10 bases are a match to TRBD2. V lost 2 bases to trimming and J lost 0 bases; unmatched junction nucleotides: 4. This CDR3 spans 18 amino acids. CDR1 is LNHDA, CDR2 SQIVND, per germline (reference sequence). The CDR3 spells CASSIYLAGDSGANVLTF. CDR3 coding DNA: TGTGCCAGTAGTATATACCTAGCGGGAGACTCTGGGGCCAACGTCCTGACTTTC.

This clone appeared a few times. The CDR3 region is CASSLNRGEQYF. The CDR3 DNA reads TGTGCCAGCAGCTTGAACAGGGGTGAGCAGTACTTC. V usage is TRBV5-6 and J usage is TRBJ2-7, with 7 bases that match TRBD1. Losses at the gene ends were 1 base for V and 7 bases for J; bases not matched to a gene: 2. The CDR3 contains 12 residues. CDR1 and CDR2 (germline): SGHDT, YYEEEE.

This clone was recorded only once. The chain carries TRBV10-1 and TRBJ2-1, with 11 bases fitting TRBD2. Germline lookup yields CDR1 WNHNN and CDR2 SYGVQD (reference sequence). Trimming cost V 5 bases and J 8 bases; bases outside gene matches: 5. CDR3 length equals 14 residues. Here the CDR3 reads CASSIAGGLHEQFF. As DNA, the CDR3 is TGCGCCAGCAGTATAGCGGGAGGGCTACATGAGCAGTTCTTC.

The chain has TRBV19 and TRBJ2-5, with 11 bases that match TRBD2. Germline CDR1 and CDR2: LNHDA and SQIVND (reference sequence). The J segment lost 4 bases and the V segment lost 7 bases, leaving 11 bases of the junction unmatched. The CDR3 length is 16 residues. The CDR3 spells CASKSLAGGSGETQYF. DNA of the CDR3: TGTGCCAGTAAGAGCCTAGCGGGAGGATCAGGAGAGACCCAGTACTTC. Full variable domain (remainder filled in from reference TRBV19 and TRBJ2-5): DGGITQSPKYLFRKEGQNVTLSCEQNLNHDAMYWYRQDPGQGLRLIYYSQIVNDFQKGDIAEGYSVSREKKESFPLTVTSAQKNPTAFYLCASKSLAGGSGETQYFGPGTRLLVL.

This chain connects TRBV10-1 to TRBJ2-2, with D hard to call. Germline V gives CDR1 WNHNN, CDR2 SYGVQD (reference sequence). The CDR3 contains 12 residues. Trimming took 4 bases from V and 4 from J, leaving 4 bases between them. The CDR3, as DNA: TGCGCCAGCAGTGCAGGCACCGGGGAGCTGTTTTTT. Its protein product is CASSAGTGELFF.

This clone was counted ten times or more. This chain connects TRBV27 to TRBJ1-2; no clear D. Germline V gives CDR1 MNHEY, CDR2 SMNVEV (reference sequence). The CDR3 extends over 12 amino acids. The V end lost 5 bases, the J end lost 4 bases, and 8 bases lay between the germline ends. The CDR3 DNA reads TGTGCCAGCAGTACTGCAGGCTATGGCTACACCTTC. It encodes CASSTAGYGYTF.

The chain couples TRBV5-1 to TRBJ2-1; TRBD1 is a possible D gene (6 bases). Germline-derived CDR1 and CDR2 are SGHRS and YFSETQ. The CDR3 runs 15 residues. V lost 4 bases, J lost 0 bases, and 11 bases lay in between. CDR3: CASSAQGYSYNEQFF. The CDR3 DNA follows: TGCGCCAGCAGCGCTCAGGGGTACTCCTACAATGAGCAGTTCTTC.

On this clone itself: The junction differs from germline at one of its ends, possibly a read error. This rearrangement joins TRBV10-3 to TRBJ2-7; 9 bases fit TRBD2. This CDR3 is built from 14 residues. Germline loops: CDR1 ENHRY, CDR2 SYGVKD. This chain's CDR3 is CAISDIAGAPRLHF. CDR3 DNA: TGTGCCATCAGTGATATAGCGGGAGCCCCCCGCCTGCACTTC.

This clone turned up a few times. This chain joins TRBV12-3 or TRBV12-4 and TRBJ1-2; D remains ambiguous. V shed 8 bases and J shed 4 bases, with 11 bases lying between them. The CDR3 totals 12 residues. CDR3 in amino acids: CASPSRIYGYTF. As DNA, the CDR3 is TGTGCCAGCCCCAGCAGGATCTATGGCTACACCTTC.

V usage is TRBV3-1 (or the pseudogene TRBV3-2) and J usage is TRBJ1-2; D call uncertain. Germline CDR1 and CDR2: LGHDT and YNNKEL (reference sequence). The CDR3 is made up of 12 amino acids. V gave up 2 bases and J gave up 6 bases, with 7 bases separating them. The CDR3 sequence is CASSQPGDGYTF. The CDR3 DNA reads TGTGCCAGCAGCCAACCGGGAGATGGCTACACCTTC.

The V call is TRBV7-6, the J call TRBJ2-7; TRBD2 agrees at 8 bases. This CDR3 is built from 16 residues. CDR1 SGHVS and CDR2 FNYEAQ come from the germline V gene. With V trimmed by 3 bases and J by 3 bases, 10 bases remained unmatched. The CDR3 bases are TGTGCCAGCAGCTTGTCTGGGGCGGGAGGAGTCTACGAGCAGTACTTC. Translation gives CASSLSGAGGVYEQYF.

The chain carries TRBV5-1 and TRBJ1-1; 9 positions agree with TRBD1. The CDR3 length is 17 residues. V dropped 4 bases and J dropped 4; count of bases not matched to a gene: 14. Germline values: CDR1 SGHRS, CDR2 YFSETQ. Written as DNA, the CDR3 is TGCGCCAGCAGCCTTGGACAGGGGTCCATTGTTTCCACTGAAGCTTTCTTT. Amino acid sequence: CASSLGQGSIVSTEAFF.

DNA of the CDR3: TGTGCCAGCAGCAGCGATCAGACAGGGCGGAACACTGAAGCTTTCTTT. This codes for CASSSDQTGRNTEAFF. This chain connects TRBV21-1 to TRBJ1-1; the D call TRBD1 from the table was never checked on the DNA. TRBV21-1 is shown as a pseudogene. CDR3 length equals 16 residues.

The chain employs TRBV7-2 and TRBJ1-4, with D possibly TRBD1 on 6 matching bases. Germline CDR1 and CDR2: SGHTA and FQGNSA. Trimming left V 2 bases short and J 8 bases short, with 9 bases between. The CDR3 loop spans 13 amino acids. CDR3 bases: TGTGCCAGCAGCTTAACAGGGCACGAAAAACTGTTTTTT. Residues: CASSLTGHEKLFF.

This clone appeared a few times. The CDR3 coding sequence is TGCAGCTATCAGGCGGGGGTAAATCAGCCCCAGCATTTT. Amino acid sequence: CSYQAGVNQPQHF. V usage is TRBV29-1 and J usage is TRBJ1-5; D perhaps matches TRBD1 (5 bases). The germline V gene encodes CDR1 SQVTM and CDR2 ANQGSEA. Trimming took 8 bases from V and 4 from J, leaving 15 bases between them. The CDR3 spans 13 residues. The full variable domain, rest sourced from reference TRBV29-1 and TRBJ1-5, is SAVISQKPSRDICQRGTSLTIQCQVDSQVTMMFWYRQQPGQSLTLIATANQGSEATYESGFVIDKFPISRPNLTFSTLTVSNMSPEDSSIYLCSYQAGVNQPQHFGDGTRLSIL.

The chain joins TRBV7-2 to TRBJ2-5, with 10 bases that match TRBD1. V shed 5 bases and J 2 bases; nucleotides not matched to a gene: 5. This CDR3 has 15 amino acids. The germline gives CDR1 SGHTA, CDR2 FQGNSA. This chain's CDR3 is CASSARTGGQETQYF. In nucleotides, the CDR3 is TGTGCCAGCAGCGCCAGGACAGGGGGGCAAGAGACCCAGTACTTC.

This clone was seen only a few times. V and J are TRBV6-2 or TRBV6-3 and TRBJ2-1; TRBD2 matches 13 bases. CDR1 and CDR2 (germline): MNHEY, SVGEGT. Losses at the gene ends were 6 bases for V and 6 bases for J; bases not matched to a gene: 5. This CDR3 contains 15 residues. The CDR3 reads CASSGLAGAGNEQFF. The CDR3 nucleotides are TGTGCCAGCAGCGGACTAGCGGGAGCGGGCAATGAGCAGTTCTTC.

This clone showed up many times. The chain carries TRBV7-8 and TRBJ2-7, with TRBD2 identical over 13 bases. Germline CDR1 SGHVS, CDR2 FQNEAQ. The V and J ends lost 1 base and 5 bases, in that order; junction bases with no gene match: 2. The CDR3 is 15 amino acids. The CDR3 DNA reads as TGTGCCAGCAGCTTAGGGGGACTAGCGGGAAACGAGCAGTACTTC. It yields the protein CASSLGGLAGNEQYF.

V gene TRBV4-1 combines with J gene TRBJ1-1; 7 bases are a match to TRBD1. CDR3 length: 15 residues. CDR1 is MGHRA, CDR2 YSYEKL, per germline. The trim removed 1 base at V and 4 bases at J, leaving 6 bases unmatched. CDR3 sequence: CASSQAVTGVTEAFF. CDR3 sequence (DNA): TGCGCCAGCAGCCAAGCCGTAACAGGGGTCACTGAAGCTTTCTTT.

This clone was seen just once. The rearrangement joins TRBV7-8 to TRBJ2-5, with D possibly matching TRBD1 (5 bases). Trimming cost V 5 bases and J 1 base, with 8 bases left between them. From germline, CDR1 is SGHVS and CDR2 FQNEAQ. This CDR3 is built from 13 residues. This CDR3 is CASSKGPQETQYF. DNA for the CDR3: TGTGCCAGCAGCAAGGGGCCCCAAGAGACCCAGTACTTC.

CDR3 DNA: TGTGCCACCAGTGATTGGGACAGTCCTGAAGCTTTCTTT. Translation: CATSDWDSPEAFF. The chain carries TRBV24-1 and TRBJ1-1; 7 bases line up with TRBD1. Germline V gene sequence: CDR1 KGHDR, CDR2 SFDVKD. CDR3 length: 13 amino acids. Unmatched junction bases numbered 2, after V lost 2 bases and J lost 6 bases.

This chain links TRBV6-5 with TRBJ2-7, with TRBD2 identical over 8 bases. The CDR3 runs to 13 residues. Per the germline V gene, CDR1 is MNHEY and CDR2 is SVGAGI. With V trimmed by 8 bases and J by 5 bases, 8 bases remained unmatched. The CDR3 sequence: CASSRLALHEQYF. CDR3 DNA: TGTGCCAGCTCCAGACTAGCGTTGCACGAGCAGTACTTC.

J is TRBJ1-3 and V is TRBV11-3; D is ambiguous. Germline lookup yields CDR1 SGHNT and CDR2 YENEEA. V gave up 5 bases and J gave up 4 bases, with 15 bases separating them. This CDR3 spans 15 amino acids. The CDR3 DNA sequence: TGTGCCAGCAGCCGCTCAACCGGGTTCGGAAACACCATATATTTT. Amino acids: CASSRSTGFGNTIYF.

CDR3 residues: CASSLGQTGTDTQYF. The CDR3 DNA reads TGTGCCAGTAGTTTGGGACAGACAGGCACAGATACGCAGTATTTT. V gene TRBV19 combines with J gene TRBJ2-3; 7 bases fit TRBD1. In germline, CDR1 is LNHDA, CDR2 SQIVND (reference sequence). This CDR3 is built from 15 residues. V was clipped by 5 bases and J by 1 base; unmatched bases: 6. Supplemented by reference TRBV19 and TRBJ2-3, the full variable domain reads DGGITQSPKYLFRKEGQNVTLSCEQNLNHDAMYWYRQDPGQGLRLIYYSQIVNDFQKGDIAEGYSVSREKKESFPLTVTSAQKNPTAFYLCASSLGQTGTDTQYFGPGTRLTVL.

The chain has TRBV30 and TRBJ1-2; D remains ambiguous. V lost 6 bases and J lost 7, with 18 bases in between. This CDR3 region has 13 residues. CDR1 is GTSNPN and CDR2 is SVGIG in the germline V gene (reference sequence). CDR3 sequence: CACRQPAPVGYTF. CDR3 sequence (DNA): TGTGCCTGCCGTCAACCCGCACCGGTTGGCTACACCTTC.

V gene TRBV9 combines with J gene TRBJ1-2; TRBD1 agrees at 7 bases. Looked up from germline, CDR1 is SGDLS and CDR2 is YYNGEE. CDR3 size: 13 residues. V shed 3 bases, J shed 2 bases, and the junction held 1 base outside the gene matches. CDR3 sequence (DNA): TGTGCCAGCAGCGAACAGGGGAACTATGGCTACACCTTC. It codes for CASSEQGNYGYTF.

This clone was counted only a few times. This chain links TRBV14 with TRBJ2-3; tentative D call: TRBD2 (8 bases). The V gene's germline CDR1 is SGHDN and CDR2 FVKESK. Deletions cut 0 bases from V and 2 bases from J, with 24 bases between. This CDR3 has 20 residues. The DNA of the CDR3 is TGTGCCAGCAGCCAAGATACGGGACAGATACTAGCGGACTTCACAGATACGCAGTATTTT. It codes for CASSQDTGQILADFTDTQYF.

The genes are TRBV6-5 and TRBJ1-4; 7 positions agree with TRBD1. Germline V gives CDR1 MNHEY, CDR2 SVGAGI. The trim removed 2 bases at V and 3 bases at J, leaving 3 bases unmatched. The CDR3 runs to 15 residues. The CDR3 is CASSYVGQPNEKLFF. The CDR3 DNA reads as TGTGCCAGCAGTTACGTGGGACAGCCTAATGAAAAACTGTTTTTT.

The J gene is TRBJ1-1, the V gene TRBV25-1, with D maybe TRBD1 (5 bases). CDR1 MGHDK and CDR2 SYGVNS come from the germline V gene. This CDR3 comprises 15 residues. Trimming stripped 7 bases from V and 1 base from J, with 16 bases between. The CDR3 sequence: CASTRLGGSNTEAFF. The CDR3 DNA reads as TGTGCCAGCACCCGTTTGGGGGGTTCGAACACTGAAGCTTTCTTT.

V is TRBV19 and J is TRBJ1-5; TRBD1 is a possible D gene (6 bases). Trimming took 7 bases from V and 6 from J, leaving 16 bases between them. Germline-derived CDR1 and CDR2 are LNHDA and SQIVND (reference sequence). The CDR3 covers 14 residues. The CDR3 here is CASNGGQSAQPQHF. The CDR3 coding sequence is TGTGCCAGTAACGGGGGGCAGTCAGCTCAGCCCCAGCATTTT.

The gene calls are TRBV9 and TRBJ2-7; maybe TRBD1 (6 bases). There are 14 residues in the CDR3. Deletions cut 3 bases from V and 1 base from J, with 11 bases between. CDR1 and CDR2 from the germline V gene are SGDLS and YYNGEE. The CDR3 region has the DNA TGTGCCAGCAGCGGACAACAGGGTTCCTACGAGCAGTACTTC. Translating it yields CASSGQQGSYEQYF. The entire variable domain, with the rest obtained from reference TRBV9 and TRBJ2-7, is as follows: DSGVTQTPKHLITATGQRVTLRCSPRSGDLSVYWYQQSLDQGLQFLIQYYNGEERAKGNILERFSAQQFPDLHSELNLSSLELGDSALYFCASSGQQGSYEQYFGPGTRLTVT.